The next 29 T cell receptor beta chains were all read from a single sample in a study of blood T cell repertoires in COVID-19. Assay used: immunoSEQ multiplex PCR; TCRdb lists only in-frame clones, some missing. The data hold 56,000 or so clones, with about 91% observed a single time. Sequences were obtained from peripheral blood. These receptors came from an elderly woman with active COVID-19.

The chain links TRBV5-1 to TRBJ1-4, with 7 bases matching TRBD1. This CDR3 is built from 14 residues. V was clipped by 3 bases and J by 2 bases; unmatched bases: 1. Germline lookup yields CDR1 SGHRS and CDR2 YFSETQ. The CDR3 region is CASSSTGTNEKLFF. CDR3 nucleotides: TGCGCCAGCAGCTCGACAGGGACTAATGAAAAACTGTTTTTT.

This clone was counted once. J is TRBJ2-3 and V is TRBV10-3; tentative D call: TRBD2 (5 bases). Germline V CDR1 and CDR2: ENHRY, SYGVKD. This CDR3 contains 13 residues. Deletions cut 10 bases from V and 5 bases from J, with 16 bases between. CDR3 nucleotide sequence: TGTGCCACCTTCACTACCGAGGGAGATACGCAGTATTTT. Its translation: CATFTTEGDTQYF.

The V and J genes are TRBV5-5 and TRBJ1-2, with a possible D match to TRBD1 (5 bases). The CDR3 consists of 14 residues. Trimming cost V 4 bases and J 1 base, with 11 bases left between them. Germline CDR1 SGHKS, CDR2 YYEKEE (reference sequence). The CDR3 loop reads CASSPRAFNYGYTF. In nucleotides, the CDR3 is TGTGCCAGCAGCCCCAGGGCTTTTAACTATGGCTACACCTTC. The variable domain in full, with the rest retrieved from reference TRBV5-5 and TRBJ1-2, is DAGVTQSPTHLIKTRGQQVTLRCSPISGHKSVSWYQQVLGQGPQFIFQYYEKEERGRGNFPDRFSARQFPNYSSELNVNALLLGDSALYLCASSPRAFNYGYTFGSGTRLTVV.

V usage is TRBV4-1 and J usage is TRBJ1-2; D perhaps matches TRBD1 (5 bases). The V gene's germline CDR1 is MGHRA and CDR2 YSYEKL. V was shortened by 3 bases and J by 4 bases, with 12 bases between the two germline ends. The CDR3 is 14 residues long. In DNA, the CDR3 is TGCGCCAGCAGCCACTTGACAGCTTCCTATGGCTACACCTTC. It specifies CASSHLTASYGYTF.

The V and J genes are TRBV6-1 and TRBJ2-3; TRBD2 matches 7 bases. The trim removed 2 bases at V and 2 bases at J, leaving 13 bases unmatched. Germline V gives CDR1 MNHNS, CDR2 SASEGT. The CDR3 runs 18 residues. CDR3 sequence reads: CASSERRGTRTNTDTQYF. DNA of the CDR3: TGTGCCAGCAGTGAAAGGCGGGGGACTCGGACTAACACAGATACGCAGTATTTT.

The V gene is TRBV5-1, the J gene TRBJ2-3; TRBD1 might be the D (6 bases). The germline gives CDR1 SGHRS, CDR2 YFSETQ. The CDR3 runs 15 residues. Deletions cut 2 bases from V and 4 bases from J, with 14 bases between. The CDR3, as DNA: TGCGCCAGCAGCTTACAACAGGGTGCGGCAGATACGCAGTATTTT. This codes for CASSLQQGAADTQYF.

The V and J genes are TRBV6-6 and TRBJ2-7; 12 bases map to TRBD2. Germline-derived CDR1 and CDR2 are MNHNY and SVGAGI (reference sequence). The CDR3 spans 15 residues. Losses at the gene ends were 6 bases for V and 3 bases for J; bases not matched to a gene: 6. The CDR3 loop is CASSRTSGDLYEQYF. The CDR3, as DNA: TGTGCCAGCAGCAGGACTAGCGGGGACCTCTACGAGCAGTACTTC.

The rearrangement links TRBV5-1 to TRBJ2-1; TRBD2 matches at 14 bases. CDR3 length equals 16 residues. Trimming cost V 6 bases and J 9 bases; bases outside gene matches: 11. Germline loops: CDR1 SGHRS, CDR2 YFSETQ. The CDR3 here is CASNFGGTSGGIEQFF. The CDR3 nucleotides read TGCGCCAGCAACTTCGGAGGGACTAGCGGGGGAATTGAGCAGTTCTTC.

The chain carries TRBV9 and TRBJ2-3, with no clear D. The germline V and J ends were trimmed by 0 bases and 6 bases, with 11 bases remaining between them. The CDR3 is 14 amino acids. CDR1 is SGDLS, CDR2 YYNGEE, per germline. The CDR3 DNA follows: TGTGCCAGCAGCGTAGCCGGGTATAGGGATACGCAGTATTTT. Translation: CASSVAGYRDTQYF.

The chain combines TRBV7-9 with TRBJ2-7, with 15 bases fitting TRBD2. With V trimmed by 5 bases and J by 2 bases, 10 bases remained unmatched. The CDR3 is made up of 18 amino acids. Germline V gene sequence: CDR1 SEHNR, CDR2 FQNEAQ (reference sequence). The CDR3 reads CASSPRGTSGGQAYEQYF. As DNA, the CDR3 is TGTGCCAGCAGCCCTCGGGGGACTAGCGGGGGGCAAGCCTACGAGCAGTACTTC.

The chain couples TRBV2 to TRBJ2-5; possibly TRBD1 for D (5 bases). This CDR3 has 13 residues. V was shortened by 7 bases and J by 2 bases, with 11 bases between the two germline ends. Per germline, CDR1 SNHLY and CDR2 FYNNEI. CDR3 in amino acids: CASNSQGQETQYF. In nucleotides, the CDR3 is TGTGCCAGCAACTCCCAGGGTCAAGAGACCCAGTACTTC.

This clone was detected a few times. The rearrangement joins TRBV28 to TRBJ1-1, with no clear D. The CDR3 loop spans 12 amino acids. Deletions cut 2 bases from V and 1 base from J, with 2 bases between. Germline loops: CDR1 MDHEN, CDR2 SYDVKM. The CDR3 region has the DNA TGTGCCAGCAGTTTACAGAACACTGAAGCTTTCTTT. Translation gives CASSLQNTEAFF.

The table lists this clone with a count of one. Here the CDR3 DNA reads TGTGCCAGCAGCGCGGACCAGGGGCTCTACGAGCAGTACTTC. Protein sequence: CASSADQGLYEQYF. This sequence joins TRBV7-9 and TRBJ2-7; D possibly corresponds to TRBD1 (6 bases). Looked up from germline, CDR1 is SEHNR and CDR2 is FQNEAQ (reference sequence). The CDR3 sequence is 14 residues long. Trimming removed 5 bases from V and 3 bases from J, with 14 bases in between.

The CDR3 reads CAISANPSGGPYNEQFF. For the CDR3, the DNA is TGTGCCATCAGCGCTAACCCTAGCGGGGGGCCGTACAATGAGCAGTTCTTC. The chain recombines TRBV10-3 with TRBJ2-1; 11 nucleotides align to TRBD2. Trimming cost V 6 bases and J 4 bases; bases outside gene matches: 11. CDR1 and CDR2 from the germline V gene are ENHRY and SYGVKD. The CDR3 has 17 amino acids.

The chain has TRBV5-1 and TRBJ2-2; 9 bases are shared with TRBD1. CDR1 and CDR2 (germline): SGHRS, YFSETQ. The length of the CDR3 is 16 residues. After removal of 1 base from V and 4 bases from J, the junction contained 5 bases not matched to a gene. CDR3 protein: CASSLRTGDSTGELFF. CDR3 coding DNA: TGCGCCAGCAGCTTGAGGACAGGGGATAGCACCGGGGAGCTGTTTTTT.

The chain joins TRBV19 to TRBJ2-1; possible D gene TRBD2, 6 bases. Germline lookup yields CDR1 LNHDA and CDR2 SQIVND (reference sequence). V gave up 6 bases and J gave up 4 bases, with 16 bases separating them. There are 15 residues in the CDR3. CDR3 amino acids: CASSPFARGYNEQFF. The DNA of the CDR3 is TGTGCCAGTAGCCCCTTTGCACGGGGGTACAATGAGCAGTTCTTC.

V gene TRBV6-5 combines with J gene TRBJ2-2; weak D call: TRBD1 (6 bases). The CDR3 is made up of 13 amino acids. Germline V gene sequence: CDR1 MNHEY, CDR2 SVGAGI. V was clipped by 6 bases and J by 6 bases, with 11 bases between them. As DNA, the CDR3 is TGTGCCAGCAGCGCCAGGGGCCCCGGGGAGCTGTTTTTT. Protein sequence: CASSARGPGELFF.

The chain joins TRBV7-2 to TRBJ2-3, with D unresolved. Germline CDR1 and CDR2: SGHTA and FQGNSA. The length of the CDR3 is 15 residues. The V end lost 1 base, the J end lost 2 bases, and 10 bases lay between the germline ends. As DNA, the CDR3 is TGTGCCAGCAGCTTAGGGGCCTACAACACAGATACGCAGTATTTT. Translated: CASSLGAYNTDTQYF.

This chain uses TRBV4-1 with TRBJ2-1, with TRBD2 matching over 9 bases. Germline CDR1 and CDR2: MGHRA and YSYEKL. The V and J ends lost 6 bases and 6 bases, in that order; junction bases with no gene match: 3. This CDR3 is 13 amino acids long. CDR3: CASRQTSGNEQFF. CDR3 sequence (DNA): TGCGCCAGCAGACAGACTAGCGGCAATGAGCAGTTCTTC.

The chain has TRBV9 and TRBJ2-3; 7 nucleotides agree with TRBD2. V shed 0 bases and J 0 bases; nucleotides not matched to a gene: 4. Germline CDR1 reads SGDLS; CDR2 reads YYNGEE. The CDR3 covers 16 residues. The CDR3 coding sequence is TGTGCCAGCAGCGTAGAATCGCGGGGGAGCACAGATACGCAGTATTTT. Its translation: CASSVESRGSTDTQYF.

The V call is TRBV12-5, the J call TRBJ2-3, with D maybe TRBD2 (6 bases). Germline V gene data show CDR1 as LGHNT and CDR2 as FRNRAP. The germline V and J ends were trimmed by 3 bases and 6 bases, with 10 bases remaining between them. The CDR3 consists of 13 residues. This CDR3 is CASGFGGADTQYF. The CDR3 DNA reads as TGTGCTAGTGGTTTTGGAGGGGCCGATACGCAGTATTTT.

CDR3 residues: CASSLAWTTNTDTQYF. The DNA of the CDR3 is TGTGCCAGCAGCTTAGCGTGGACAACGAACACAGATACGCAGTATTTT. The rearrangement links TRBV7-6 to TRBJ2-3, with D perhaps TRBD1 (5 bases). Germline CDR1 and CDR2: SGHVS and FNYEAQ. CDR3 length: 16 amino acids. V was cut by 0 bases and J by 2 bases, with 12 bases left in between. The full variable domain, its missing parts supplied by reference TRBV7-6 and TRBJ2-3, is GAGVSQSPRYKVTKRGQDVALRCDPISGHVSLYWYRQALGQGPEFLTYFNYEAQQDKSGLPNDRFSAERPEGSISTLTIQRTEQRDSAMYRCASSLAWTTNTDTQYFGPGTRLTVL.

The J gene is TRBJ2-3, the V gene TRBV24-1, with TRBD1 as a possible D gene (6 bases). Trimming removed 4 bases at V and 9 bases at J, with 16 bases between. There are 14 residues in the CDR3. Germline V lookup: CDR1 KGHDR, CDR2 SFDVKD. The CDR3 DNA is TGTGCCACCAGTGACTACCTAACAGGGCACACGCAGTATTTT. This sequence encodes CATSDYLTGHTQYF.

This clone was recorded only once. The genes are TRBV7-9 and TRBJ2-2; TRBD2 matches at 10 bases. V was pared by 4 bases and J by 0 bases, with 2 bases of the junction left unmatched. The germline V gene encodes CDR1 SEHNR and CDR2 FQNEAQ (reference sequence). This CDR3 has 16 amino acids. The CDR3 bases are TGTGCCAGCAGCTCTAGCGGGAGAACGAACACCGGGGAGCTGTTTTTT. Protein: CASSSSGRTNTGELFF.

CDR3 region: CASSYGGARRTDTQYF. The CDR3 DNA follows: TGTGCCAGCAGCTACGGGGGGGCTCGCCGCACAGATACGCAGTATTTT. This chain connects TRBV5-4 to TRBJ2-3, with TRBD2 matching 8 bases. The CDR3 spans 16 residues. Germline values: CDR1 SGHNT, CDR2 YYREEE (reference sequence). The trim removed 3 bases at V and 1 base at J, leaving 7 bases unmatched.

This chain's CDR3 is CASSLAWAITSTDTQYF. The CDR3 DNA is TGCGCCAGCAGCTTGGCGTGGGCGATAACTAGCACAGATACGCAGTATTTT. The gene calls are TRBV5-1 and TRBJ2-3, with unresolved D. The CDR3 consists of 17 residues. V dropped 0 bases and J dropped 0 bases, with 14 bases sitting between them. Germline CDR1 SGHRS, CDR2 YFSETQ.

The chain is built from TRBV27 and TRBJ1-1; D may be TRBD1 (5 bases). Trimming cost V 5 bases and J 0 bases, with 10 bases left between them. The CDR3 length is 14 residues. Looked up from germline, CDR1 is MNHEY and CDR2 is SMNVEV (reference sequence). CDR3 coding DNA: TGTGCCAGCAGTCTGACAGATTTGAACACTGAAGCTTTCTTT. Its protein is CASSLTDLNTEAFF.

On this clone: Other nucleotide sequences from this sample produce the same CDR3. The V gene is TRBV7-2, the J gene TRBJ2-5, with TRBD2 identical over 9 bases. Germline lookup yields CDR1 SGHTA and CDR2 FQGNSA. CDR3 size: 15 residues. V gave up 4 bases and J gave up 5 bases; unmatched junction bases: 8. Here the CDR3 DNA reads TGTGCCAGCAGCTGGCAGCGGGGGGCGGGGGAGACCCAGTACTTC. Encoded protein: CASSWQRGAGETQYF.

The rearrangement uses TRBV20-1 and TRBJ2-1; no clear D gene. The CDR3 contains 15 residues. V was clipped by 3 bases and J by 5 bases, with 17 bases between them. Germline CDR1 reads DFQATT; CDR2 reads SNEGSKA (reference sequence). This chain's CDR3 is CSASSAGRPNNEQFF. CDR3 nucleotides: TGCAGTGCTAGTTCCGCAGGCCGCCCCAACAATGAGCAGTTCTTC.